This T cell receptor beta chain was sequenced for a study of blood T cells in healthy people across ages (dated by TCRdb to the mid-2010s). With regard to the full study: In model experiments, template switching captured roughly one uniquely barcoded TCR beta cDNA molecule for every two T cells. To track age-related changes in TCR beta repertoire diversity, the study relied on deep sequencing normalized with unique cDNA molecular identifiers. The donors were divided into four age groups: young (average about 15 years), middle-aged (roughly 42), aged (approximately 59) and long-lived (roughly 88). Donors of different ages were randomly distributed across sequencing lanes to avoid experimental bias. For two donors (one aged 18 to 30 and one aged 80 or older), the study analyzed two additional independent replicas of 1 million unique cDNA reads from the same blood draw.

Overall study results and their limits: The CMV infection status of donors was not known, potentially confounding age-related changes in expanded clonotypes. As age increased, observed TCR beta diversity per million T cells dropped in a roughly linear way, and a significant reduction was already evident by age roughly 40. Compared with the aged group, the long-lived group had more naive CD4+ T cells, fewer expanded clones and increased TCR diversity, suggesting age selection. A strong correlation was found between observed TCR beta diversity and the percentage of naive T cells measured by flow cytometry. Since profiling was done on bulk unsorted PBMCs, naive and antigen-experienced compartments could not be conclusively compared. Total diversity estimates from one million sequenced T cells were considered lower bounds and underestimates.

The roughly 42 donors, aged roughly 6 to 95 years, were systemically healthy Caucasian individuals from Russia. Each donor gave roughly 9.5 milliliters of peripheral blood, collected into EDTA-treated Vacutainer tubes. Ficoll-Paque density-gradient centrifugation was used to isolate PBMCs, with at least 7 million obtained per sample. Total RNA was extracted from PBMCs with Trizol reagent, with at least 6 micrograms obtained per sample. Naive CD45RAhigh/CD27high T cell percentages were measured by flow cytometry on a PBMC aliquot from every donor. Preparation of the library involved 5' RACE. The sample was run on an Illumina HiSeq 2500. A second PCR of about 6 to 11 cycles was performed with a sample-barcoded 5' primer and a J-beta primer mix. A unique molecular identifier was introduced onto each TCR beta cDNA molecule by a template-switch 5' adaptor carrying 12 random nucleotides. Each sample yielded at least 3 million CDR3-containing paired-end reads. All of the RNA was converted into first-strand cDNA using the Mint cDNA synthesis kit, with a TRBC-specific oligonucleotide serving as the primer. All cDNA was treated with uracil-DNA glycosylase and then went through a first 18-cycle PCR with the universal primers M1SS and BC2_uni_R. The paper's data handling went like this. Each sample was normalized by randomly selecting 1 million high-quality reads, each carrying a distinct molecular identifier. Instead of being binned into consensus sequences, reads that shared molecular identifiers were thrown out. CDR3 identification, clonotype clustering and error correction used MiTCR with a Q25 quality threshold and the strictest error-elimination algorithm. A nonparametric unseen species model with Euler transformation was used to estimate a lower bound on total TCR beta diversity. TCRdb reprocessed the public reads (quality trimming at Q25 with fastp, clone calling with MiXCR) and kept in-frame beta chains. Entries are consolidated by CDR3 protein sequence, retaining the most common genes and DNA. The V and J calls were not made by the authors but by TCRdb's processing. The sample includes 850,000 to 1,300,000 distinct CDR3 sequences, with more than 35% observed a single time. The ten largest make up approximately 20% of the sample.

Worth noting for this clonotype: What this receptor recognizes is not known. Within one base of it there is no much larger clone, and no base qualities were kept.

The germline V end is reduced by 4 bases and the J end by 2 bases; junction bases left unmatched: 9. In the germline V gene, CDR1 corresponds to SGDLS and CDR2 to YYNGEE. The CDR3 has 16 amino acids, counting the end cysteine and phenylalanine. Only the CDR3 portion is preserved as DNA: 48 bases, with reading frame beginning at the first base. This receptor was identified in a woman in her sixties or seventies in good health. In this chain, TRBV9 is recombined with TRBJ2-1, with 7 central nucleotides matching TRBD2. The sample consisted of blood. For the CDR3, the sequence is CASSPDGTNAYNEQFF. The sequenced DNA is TGTGCCAGCAGCCCCGACGGGACTAACGCCTACAATGAGCAGTTCTTC.